In its sample, the clone carrying this TCR beta chain was seen many times. TCRdb reprocessed the 5' RACE reads with MiXCR, giving one entry per CDR3 protein. The top ten hold approximately 24% of the sample, which has some 110,000 distinct CDR3 sequences, under 9% seen once. The data are from a study of T cells after yellow fever vaccination. The ends lost 0 bases at V and 5 bases at J; junction bases unmatched: 9. CDR1 is LGHNA and CDR2 is YNFKEQ in the germline V gene. The length of the CDR3 is 16 residues. The V and J genes are TRBV4-2 and TRBJ2-7; 8 bases fit TRBD2. The sequencing used CD8+ T cells sorted from PBMCs, collected 45 days after the yellow fever booster vaccination. This clonotype was sampled from a man aged 25 to 40 who received the YFV17D yellow fever vaccine. This chain's CDR3 is CASSQEGRGGLDEQYF. As DNA, the CDR3 is TGTGCCAGCAGCCAAGAAGGTCGCGGGGGGCTGGACGAGCAGTACTTC.